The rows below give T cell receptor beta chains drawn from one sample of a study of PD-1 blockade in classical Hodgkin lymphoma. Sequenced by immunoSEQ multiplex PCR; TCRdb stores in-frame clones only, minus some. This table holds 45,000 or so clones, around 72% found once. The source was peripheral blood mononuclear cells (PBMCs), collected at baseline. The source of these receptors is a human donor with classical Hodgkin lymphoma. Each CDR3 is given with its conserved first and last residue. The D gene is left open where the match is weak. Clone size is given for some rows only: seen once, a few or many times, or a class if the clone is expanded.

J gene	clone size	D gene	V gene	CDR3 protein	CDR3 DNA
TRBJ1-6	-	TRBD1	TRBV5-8	CASSRWTGGPLHF	TGTGCCAGCAGCCGATGGACAGGAGGACCCCTCCACTTT
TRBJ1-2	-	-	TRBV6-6	CASSYGQPLNYGYTF	TGTGCCAGCAGTTACGGGCAGCCCCTTAACTATGGCTACACCTTC
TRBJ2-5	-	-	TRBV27	CASSFGTAGTQYF	TGTGCCAGCAGTTTCGGGACAGCGGGGACCCAGTACTTC
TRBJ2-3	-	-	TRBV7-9	CASTRPSTDTQYF	TGTGCCAGCACGCGGCCTAGCACAGATACGCAGTATTTT
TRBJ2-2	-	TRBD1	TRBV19	CASRIGQGEGQGGELFF	TGTGCCAGTAGGATCGGACAGGGGGAGGGTCAGGGCGGGGAGCTGTTTTTT
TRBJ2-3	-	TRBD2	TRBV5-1	CASSLAASGSDTQYF	TGCGCCAGCAGCTTGGCGGCCAGCGGGAGCGATACGCAGTATTTT
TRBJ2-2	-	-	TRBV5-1	CASSLAAGAGAGELFF	TGCGCCAGCAGCTTGGCCGCGGGGGCCGGGGCCGGGGAGCTGTTTTTT
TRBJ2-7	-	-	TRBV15	CATSRVGGYEQYF	TGTGCCACCAGCAGAGTAGGCGGCTACGAGCAGTACTTC
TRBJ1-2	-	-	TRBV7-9	CASSPRTEADPGYTF	TGTGCCAGCAGCCCCCGGACAGAAGCTGACCCTGGCTACACCTTC
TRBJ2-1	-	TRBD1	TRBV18	CASSPDRGVDQFF	TGTGCCAGCTCACCGGACAGGGGCGTTGATCAGTTCTTC
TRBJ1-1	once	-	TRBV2	CASRKDGSEAFF	TGTGCCAGCAGGAAGGATGGTTCTGAAGCTTTCTTT
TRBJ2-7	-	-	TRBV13	CASGEGDRTEAGEQYF	TGTGCCAGCGGGGAGGGTGATAGGACAGAGGCCGGGGAGCAGTACTTC
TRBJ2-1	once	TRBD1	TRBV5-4	CASSGQGSYNEQFF	TGTGCCAGCAGCGGACAGGGTTCCTACAATGAGCAGTTCTTC
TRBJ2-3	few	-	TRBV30	CAWSSHGGDTQYF	TGTGCCTGGAGTTCGCATGGGGGAGATACGCAGTATTTT
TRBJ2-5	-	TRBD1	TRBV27	CASSLTGARQETQYF	TGTGCCAGCAGTTTAACAGGGGCTCGCCAAGAGACCCAGTACTTC
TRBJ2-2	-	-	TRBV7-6	CASSLEAGGTGELFF	TGTGCCAGCAGCTTAGAGGCAGGGGGGACCGGGGAGCTGTTTTTT
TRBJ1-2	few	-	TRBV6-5	CASQGGGYTF	TGTGCGAGCCAAGGGGGAGGCTACACCTTC
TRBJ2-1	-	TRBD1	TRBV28	CASSLEATGNGNEQFF	TGTGCCAGCAGTTTGGAGGCGACAGGGAATGGGAATGAGCAGTTCTTC
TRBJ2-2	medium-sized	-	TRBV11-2	CASSLNAVGNTGELFF	TGTGCCAGCAGCTTAAATGCAGTAGGGAACACCGGGGAGCTGTTTTTT
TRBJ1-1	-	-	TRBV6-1	CASILQGNTEAFF	TGTGCCAGCATACTACAGGGGAACACTGAAGCTTTCTTT
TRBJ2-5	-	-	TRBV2	CASSREMETQYF	TGTGCCAGCTCCAGGGAGATGGAGACCCAGTACTTC
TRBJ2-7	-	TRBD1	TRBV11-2	CASSLAGQASYEQYF	TGTGCCAGCAGCTTAGCGGGACAGGCTTCCTACGAGCAGTACTTC
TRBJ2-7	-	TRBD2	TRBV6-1	CASVTLAGVRAEQYF	TGTGCCAGCGTCACCTTAGCGGGAGTCCGGGCCGAGCAGTACTTC
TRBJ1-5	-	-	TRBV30	CTWGPGQGSNQPQHF	TGTACCTGGGGACCCGGACAAGGTAGCAATCAGCCCCAGCATTTT
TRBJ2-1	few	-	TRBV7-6	CASSLVAGNNEQFF	TGTGCCAGCAGCTTAGTGGCAGGGAACAATGAGCAGTTCTTC
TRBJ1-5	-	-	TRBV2	CASLKGNSNQPQHF	TGTGCCAGCTTAAAGGGAAATAGCAATCAGCCCCAGCATTTT
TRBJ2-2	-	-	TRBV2	CASHSGTPRGPGELFF	TGTGCCAGCCATTCCGGGACACCTAGAGGCCCCGGGGAGCTGTTTTTT
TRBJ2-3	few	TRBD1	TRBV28	CASTTGGTDTQYF	TGTGCCAGCACCACAGGGGGCACAGATACGCAGTATTTT
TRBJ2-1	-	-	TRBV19	CASSSQGSYLSKNEQFF	TGTGCCAGTAGTTCACAGGGTTCGTATTTATCGAAGAATGAGCAGTTCTTC
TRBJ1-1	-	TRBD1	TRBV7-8	CASSLTGGNTEAFF	TGTGCCAGCAGCTTGACAGGGGGGAACACTGAAGCTTTCTTT
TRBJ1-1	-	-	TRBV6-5	CASSQGYAEAFF	TGTGCCAGCAGTCAGGGTTACGCTGAAGCTTTCTTT
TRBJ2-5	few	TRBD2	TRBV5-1	CASSFGLAGGIETQYF	TGCGCCAGCAGCTTCGGACTAGCGGGGGGTATCGAGACCCAGTACTTC
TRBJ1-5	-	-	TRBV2	CASSGDGYQPQHF	TGTGCCAGCAGTGGGGACGGTTATCAGCCCCAGCATTTT
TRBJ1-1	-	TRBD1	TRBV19	CASKWGQGRLNTEAFF	TGTGCCAGTAAATGGGGACAGGGCAGACTGAACACTGAAGCTTTCTTT
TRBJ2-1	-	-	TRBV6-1	CASSAMTWGPYNEQFF	TGTGCCAGCAGTGCTATGACCTGGGGCCCATACAATGAGCAGTTCTTC
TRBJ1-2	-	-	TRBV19	CASSTQGRGYTF	TGTGCCAGTAGTACCCAGGGAAGAGGCTACACCTTC
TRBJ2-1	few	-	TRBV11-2	CASSLDRVNDEQFF	TGTGCCAGCAGCTTAGATCGAGTAAACGATGAGCAGTTCTTC
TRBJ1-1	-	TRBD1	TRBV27	CASTSGGGNTEAFF	TGTGCCAGCACCTCAGGGGGAGGGAACACTGAAGCTTTCTTT
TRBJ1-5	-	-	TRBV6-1	CASSDPDRVNQPQHF	TGTGCCAGCAGTGACCCCGACAGAGTGAATCAGCCCCAGCATTTT
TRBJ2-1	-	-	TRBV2	CASSQETNEQFF	TGTGCCAGCAGTCAAGAAACAAATGAGCAGTTCTTC
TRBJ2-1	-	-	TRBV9	CASNDGVSYNEQFF	TGTGCCAGCAACGACGGGGTCTCCTACAATGAGCAGTTCTTC
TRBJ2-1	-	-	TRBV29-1	CSVDYQGGNEQFF	TGCAGCGTTGATTACCAGGGAGGCAATGAGCAGTTCTTC
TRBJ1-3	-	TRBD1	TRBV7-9	CASSFSPGQGPDTIYF	TGTGCCAGCAGCTTTTCCCCGGGACAGGGGCCGGACACCATATATTTT
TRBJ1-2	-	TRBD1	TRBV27	CASSLGTAYGYTF	TGTGCCAGCAGTTTAGGGACAGCCTATGGCTACACCTTC
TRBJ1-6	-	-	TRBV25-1	CASSDTGAFFPLHF	TGTGCCAGCAGTGATACGGGTGCCTTTTTTCCCCTCCACTTT
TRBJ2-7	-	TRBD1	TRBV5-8	CASSLIRDRDEQYF	TGTGCCAGCAGCCTAATCCGGGACAGGGACGAGCAGTACTTC
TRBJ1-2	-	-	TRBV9	CASSVGDPGVYGYTF	TGTGCCAGCAGCGTAGGGGATCCAGGGGTATATGGCTACACCTTC
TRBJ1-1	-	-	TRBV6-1	CASRDGGFTEAFF	TGTGCCAGCAGGGACGGGGGTTTCACTGAAGCTTTCTTT
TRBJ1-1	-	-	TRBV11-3	CASSLGGEENTEAFF	TGTGCCAGCAGCTTAGGGGGTGAGGAGAACACTGAAGCTTTCTTT
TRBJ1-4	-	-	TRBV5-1	CASSYMFLGGNEKLFF	TGCGCCAGCAGCTATATGTTCCTGGGGGGTAATGAAAAACTGTTTTTT
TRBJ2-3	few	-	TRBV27	CASSWARTDTQYF	TGTGCCAGCAGTTGGGCGCGCACAGATACGCAGTATTTT
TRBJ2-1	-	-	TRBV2	CASSVDIYNEQFF	TGTGCCAGCAGTGTGGACATATACAATGAGCAGTTCTTC
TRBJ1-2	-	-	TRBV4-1	CASSQTPGTNYGYTF	TGCGCCAGCAGCCAAACACCCGGGACCAACTATGGCTACACCTTC
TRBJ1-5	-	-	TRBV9	CASSVATGQPQHF	TGTGCCAGCAGCGTAGCTACCGGCCAGCCCCAGCATTTT
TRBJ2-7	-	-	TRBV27	CASSLGVEQYF	TGTGCCAGCAGTTTAGGGGTCGAGCAGTACTTC
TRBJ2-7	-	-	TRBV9	CASSVGGEGYEQYF	TGTGCCAGCAGCGTAGGGGGGGAAGGGTACGAGCAGTACTTC
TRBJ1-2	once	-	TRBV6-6	CASSYGRQENGYTF	TGTGCCAGCAGTTACGGGCGGCAGGAAAATGGCTACACCTTC
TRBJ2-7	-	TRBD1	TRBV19	CASSIRWDRGYEQYF	TGTGCCAGTAGTATACGGTGGGACAGGGGCTACGAGCAGTACTTC
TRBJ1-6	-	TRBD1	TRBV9	CASSVAQGWDSPLHF	TGTGCCAGCAGCGTAGCACAGGGGTGGGATTCACCCCTCCACTTT